A single sample gave rise to the 32 T cell receptor beta chains below, sequenced in a study of T-cell reconstitution after alpha-beta-depleted transplantation in children (dated by TCRdb to the mid-2010s). The label giving this sample's time point can be read as: day 60 (about 2 months) after transplantation. Explained via the paper, the treatment or condition label denotes: allogeneic hematopoietic cell transplantation with graft depleted of TCRalphabeta T cells and CD19 B cells. Library generation was performed with PCR. These reads were obtained on an Illumina HiSeq 2500. TCR library preparation used molecular barcoding, with unique molecular identifiers applied to normalize quantification of the TCRbeta repertoire. TCRdb cleaned the public reads at Q25 with fastp, built clones with MiXCR and kept in-frame beta chains. Each CDR3 protein gets just one entry, which takes the most common genes and DNA from the rows behind it. The table for this sample lists approximately 44,000 distinct CDR3 sequences; about 5.7% of them were counted only once. The top ten clones comprise about 30% of the sample.

Sequencing was performed on PBMCs, mostly from graft donor cells, taken 60 days after TCRalphabeta/CD19-depleted stem cell transplant. The source is a female patient aged 2-9 years who had a stem cell transplant for aplastic anemia, so the T cells may come from the graft donor.

This clonotype was recorded at least ten times. The V gene is TRBV12-3 or TRBV12-4, the J gene TRBJ1-3; D may be TRBD1 (5 bases). This CDR3 contains 13 residues. V was shortened by 3 bases and J by 8 bases, with 11 bases between the two germline ends. The CDR3 loop reads CASSFDWGDTIYF. The CDR3 DNA sequence: TGTGCCAGCAGTTTCGACTGGGGGGACACCATATATTTT.

The CDR3 reads CASSQQGTETQYF. The CDR3 DNA sequence: TGTGCCAGCAGCCAACAGGGGACGGAGACCCAGTACTTC. The gene calls are TRBV3-1 and TRBJ2-5, with D perhaps TRBD1 (6 bases). The CDR3 covers 13 residues. In germline, CDR1 is LGHDT, CDR2 YNNKEL (reference sequence). Trimming removed 2 bases at V and 5 bases at J, with 9 bases between.

Ten or more counts support this clonotype. The chain recombines TRBV7-3 with TRBJ2-5; the D call may be TRBD1 or TRBD2 (5 bases each). The germline gives CDR1 SGHTA, CDR2 FQGTGA. This CDR3 contains 15 residues. V was trimmed by 5 bases and J by 3 bases, leaving 16 bases between them. The CDR3 protein is CASSMGPGDKETQYF. In DNA, the CDR3 is TGTGCCAGCAGCATGGGACCGGGCGACAAAGAGACCCAGTACTTC.

This clonotype is categorized as medium-sized (0.01 to 0.1%). The chain joins TRBV5-5 to TRBJ2-3; weak D call: TRBD1 (6 bases). The germline CDR1 and CDR2 sequences are SGHKS and YYEKEE (reference sequence). There are 14 residues in the CDR3. The ends were cut back, 0 bases at V and 2 bases at J, with 7 bases in the middle. The CDR3 DNA reads as TGTGCCAGCAGCTTGGGGACAGTCACAGATACGCAGTATTTT. Translation gives CASSLGTVTDTQYF.

This clonotype came up many times. This chain links TRBV5-1 with TRBJ1-4; 8 bases map to TRBD1. V lost 0 bases and J lost 7; bases outside the gene matches: 2. Germline CDR1 SGHRS, CDR2 YFSETQ. There are 14 residues in the CDR3. CDR3 coding DNA: TGCGCCAGCAGCTTGGGGACAGGGATTGAAAAACTGTTTTTT. It codes for CASSLGTGIEKLFF.

The chain is built from TRBV7-9 and TRBJ2-1; 9 bases map to TRBD2. CDR3 length: 17 residues. Germline V gene lookup returns CDR1 SEHNR and CDR2 FQNEAQ (reference sequence). J lost 3 bases, V lost 2 bases, and 8 bases had no gene match. The CDR3 is CASSLQGGRANYNEQFF. The DNA of the CDR3 is TGTGCCAGCAGCTTACAGGGCGGGAGGGCCAACTACAATGAGCAGTTCTTC. Using reference TRBV7-9 and TRBJ2-1 for the parts outside the CDR3, the full variable domain is DTGVSQNPRHKITKRGQNVTFRCDPISEHNRLYWYRQTLGQGPEFLTYFQNEAQLEKSRLLSDRFSAERPKGSFSTLEIQRTEQGDSAMYLCASSLQGGRANYNEQFFGPGTRLTVL.

This clonotype was found many times. This chain links TRBV11-2 with TRBJ1-5; D might be TRBD1 (5 bases). From germline, CDR1 is SGHAT and CDR2 FQNNGV. The CDR3 spans 13 residues. Trimming left V 5 bases short and J 3 bases short, with 8 bases between. CDR3 sequence: CASSIGDNQPQHF. CDR3 sequence (DNA): TGTGCCAGCAGCATAGGGGACAATCAGCCCCAGCATTTT.

This clonotype has a count of ten or more. The chain combines TRBV5-1 with TRBJ2-3; D call uncertain. The CDR3 totals 14 residues. V dropped 1 base and J dropped 0 bases, with 6 bases sitting between them. Germline assignment: CDR1 SGHRS and CDR2 YFSETQ. As DNA, the CDR3 is TGCGCCAGCAGCTTGCAGGTTAGCACAGATACGCAGTATTTT. This sequence encodes CASSLQVSTDTQYF.

This clonotype was detected many times. The V gene is TRBV5-1, the J gene TRBJ1-1; D uncertain. V lost 0 bases and J 1 base, leaving 10 bases between the germline ends. The CDR3 covers 15 residues. Germline CDR1 and CDR2: SGHRS and YFSETQ. DNA for the CDR3: TGCGCCAGCAGCTTGGCCCCTACCGAGAACACTGAAGCTTTCTTT. It translates to CASSLAPTENTEAFF.

This clonotype was found a few times. The chain carries TRBV10-3 and TRBJ2-3, with 7 bases that match TRBD1. Losses at the gene ends were 2 bases for V and 5 bases for J; bases not matched to a gene: 4. The CDR3 contains 14 residues. Germline V CDR1 and CDR2: ENHRY, SYGVKD. The CDR3 spells CAISEDRVLDTQYF. DNA for the CDR3: TGTGCCATCAGTGAGGACAGGGTATTAGATACGCAGTATTTT.

This clonotype has ten or more counts. The chain employs TRBV20-1 and TRBJ2-7, with 13 bases that match TRBD2. The CDR3 has 15 residues. From germline, CDR1 is DFQATT and CDR2 SNEGSKA (reference sequence). V lost 2 bases to trimming and J lost 7 bases; unmatched junction nucleotides: 8. The CDR3 reads CSARQLAGGLGEQYF. The CDR3 nucleotides are TGCAGTGCTAGACAACTAGCGGGAGGGCTGGGGGAGCAGTACTTC.

This clonotype was found many times. The chain has TRBV5-1 and TRBJ2-7, with 12 bases that match TRBD2. This CDR3 spans 17 amino acids. From germline, CDR1 is SGHRS and CDR2 YFSETQ. V gave up 4 bases and J gave up 3 bases; unmatched junction bases: 11. Written as DNA, the CDR3 is TGCGCCAGCAGCCTAGCGGGAGGGCCGGGTTTTTACTACGAGCAGTACTTC. Translating gives CASSLAGGPGFYYEQYF. Drawing the rest from reference TRBV5-1 and TRBJ2-7, the complete variable domain is KAGVTQTPRYLIKTRGQQVTLSCSPISGHRSVSWYQQTPGQGLQFLFEYFSETQRNKGNFPGRFSGRQFSNSRSEMNVSTLELGDSALYLCASSLAGGPGFYYEQYFGPGTRLTVT.

Many counts were recorded for this clonotype. The chain is built from TRBV29-1 and TRBJ1-5; 7 bases fit TRBD1. CDR1 SQVTM and CDR2 ANQGSEA come from the germline V gene. J gave up 3 bases and V 6 bases, and 8 bases lay outside the gene matches. The CDR3 is made up of 14 amino acids. The CDR3 nucleotides read TGCAGCGTGACCAAGGGGGCTCTCAATCAGCCCCAGCATTTT. Translating it yields CSVTKGALNQPQHF.

This clonotype was counted at least ten times. The rearrangement links TRBV18 to TRBJ2-1, with D possibly being TRBD2 (5 bases). Trimming removed 1 base from V and 0 bases from J, with 7 bases in between. CDR1 is KGHSH, CDR2 LQKENI, per germline. CDR3 length: 15 amino acids. This chain's CDR3 is CASSPLAGSYNEQFF. The CDR3 DNA follows: TGTGCCAGCTCACCACTCGCGGGCTCCTACAATGAGCAGTTCTTC.

This clonotype was found many times. The rearrangement uses TRBV7-2 and TRBJ2-7; 12 positions agree with TRBD2. The germline gives CDR1 SGHTA, CDR2 FQGNSA. The CDR3 extends over 15 amino acids. J gave up 3 bases and V 5 bases, and 5 bases lay outside the gene matches. The CDR3 DNA follows: TGTGCCAGCAGCGCCTCGACTAGCGGGGGCTACGAGCAGTACTTC. This encodes CASSASTSGGYEQYF.

This clonotype has a handful of counts. The chain uses TRBV4-3 and TRBJ2-3; D not resolved. The CDR3 has 14 residues. V was shortened by 3 bases and J by 5 bases, with 12 bases between the two germline ends. Germline lookup yields CDR1 LGHNA and CDR2 YSLEER. CDR3 DNA sequence: TGCGCCAGCAGCCAGCTAGAAAGTAGAGATACGCAGTATTTT. Residues: CASSQLESRDTQYF.

This clonotype was detected many times. V is TRBV29-1 and J is TRBJ1-2, with TRBD1 matching over 10 bases. The J segment lost 2 bases and the V segment lost 7 bases, leaving 4 bases of the junction unmatched. Germline V CDR1 and CDR2: SQVTM, ANQGSEA. The CDR3 is 13 residues long. CDR3 sequence reads: CSAGTGENYGYTF. DNA of the CDR3: TGCAGCGCCGGGACAGGGGAGAACTATGGCTACACCTTC.

This clonotype has ten or more counts. Its ends do not fully match the called genes, so a read error is possible. The rearrangement joins TRBV7-2 to TRBJ1-5, with a tentative D call TRBD1 (5 bases). This CDR3 is 15 amino acids long. The V gene's germline CDR1 is SGHTA and CDR2 FQGNSA. The CDR3 coding sequence is TGTGCCAGCAGCACGACTAGAGGGGCCCCTCAGGCCCAGCATTTT. This translates into CASSTTRGAPQAQHF.

This clonotype was seen at least ten times. The V and J genes are TRBV12-3 or TRBV12-4 and TRBJ2-7; no definite D call. Trimming left V 1 base short and J 5 bases short, with 12 bases between. The CDR3 loop spans 14 amino acids. The CDR3 bases are TGTGCCAGCAGTTTAGGGGCCTTGGACCACGAGCAGTACTTC. It specifies CASSLGALDHEQYF.

The V and J genes are TRBV20-1 and TRBJ2-7; 8 bases align to TRBD1. The germline gives CDR1 DFQATT, CDR2 SNEGSKA (reference sequence). V lost 0 bases, J lost 9 bases, and 13 bases stayed unmatched. This CDR3 has 15 residues. The chain's CDR3 is CSARDSGQGGHVQYF. The CDR3 DNA is TGCAGTGCTAGAGATAGTGGACAGGGTGGTCACGTGCAGTACTTC.

The rearrangement uses TRBV20-1 and TRBJ2-5, with 10 bases matching TRBD2. The germline V gene encodes CDR1 DFQATT and CDR2 SNEGSKA (reference sequence). This CDR3 has 13 residues. J gave up 2 bases and V 4 bases, and 1 base lay outside the gene matches. The CDR3 protein is CSATLAGQETQYF. The CDR3, as DNA: TGCAGTGCTACACTAGCGGGACAAGAGACCCAGTACTTC.

This clonotype was detected ten times or more. The J gene is TRBJ2-2, the V gene TRBV28; TRBD1 matches at 10 bases. Looked up from germline, CDR1 is MDHEN and CDR2 is SYDVKM. With 3 bases clipped from V and 0 bases from J, the junction kept 13 bases outside the gene matches. The CDR3 contains 20 residues. The DNA of the CDR3 is TGTGCCAGCAGTTTCCCCTTATCGGGACAGGGGATTTCGAACACCGGGGAGCTGTTTTTT. Translated: CASSFPLSGQGISNTGELFF.

This clonotype occurred many times. V usage is TRBV20-1 and J usage is TRBJ2-5, with TRBD1 matching 7 bases. The ends lost 1 base at V and 5 bases at J; junction bases unmatched: 10. There are 15 residues in the CDR3. Germline assignment: CDR1 DFQATT and CDR2 SNEGSKA (reference sequence). This chain's CDR3 is CSARVPPTGLETQYF. The CDR3 coding sequence is TGCAGTGCTAGAGTTCCCCCGACAGGGTTGGAGACCCAGTACTTC.

This clonotype was seen many times. The CDR3 DNA is TGTGCCAGCAGCATGGGTAGCTCCTACAATGAGCAGTTCTTC. It specifies CASSMGSSYNEQFF. This chain connects TRBV11-2 to TRBJ2-1, with unresolved D. Germline CDR1 is SGHAT and CDR2 is FQNNGV. The CDR3 sequence is 14 residues long. Between the trimmed V and J ends, which lost 5 bases and 0 bases, there was a span of 8 bases.

This clonotype was counted at least ten times. The chain joins TRBV28 to TRBJ2-3, with a weak D call TRBD2 (6 bases). The CDR3 extends over 15 amino acids. Germline V lookup: CDR1 MDHEN, CDR2 SYDVKM. Trimming stripped 8 bases from V and 4 bases from J, with 19 bases between. CDR3 coding DNA: TGTGCCAGCTCAACCGGGACTTTCAGCGCAGATACGCAGTATTTT. Its translation: CASSTGTFSADTQYF.

The V and J genes are TRBV11-2 and TRBJ2-5; possible D gene TRBD1, 5 bases. The length of the CDR3 is 14 residues. V lost 5 bases to trimming and J lost 4 bases, with 14 bases between them. The V gene's germline CDR1 is SGHAT and CDR2 FQNNGV. CDR3 bases: TGTGCCAGCAGCAGATTCCAGGGCCGAGAGACCCAGTACTTC. Its translation is CASSRFQGRETQYF.

This clonotype was detected ten times or more. The CDR3 bases are TGTGCCAGCAGTCCGGGTACCTACGAGCAGTACGTC. Its protein product is CASSPGTYEQYV. This chain connects TRBV12-3 or TRBV12-4 to TRBJ2-7; D uncertain. The CDR3 consists of 12 residues. Trimming left V 5 bases short and J 2 bases short, with 7 bases between.

This clonotype was counted ten times or more. This rearrangement joins TRBV5-6 to TRBJ1-6; D not certain. V lost 0 bases and J lost 8, with 9 bases in between. This CDR3 comprises 14 residues. Germline CDR1 is SGHDT and CDR2 is YYEEEE. CDR3 loop: CASSLAGGDSPLHF. The CDR3 DNA reads TGTGCCAGCAGCTTGGCCGGCGGCGATTCACCCCTCCACTTT.

This clonotype was counted ten times or more. The V gene is TRBV6-2 or TRBV6-3, the J gene TRBJ2-7; no reliable D call. CDR3 length equals 13 residues. V was trimmed by 7 bases and J by 0 bases, leaving 10 bases between them. Germline CDR1 MNHEY, CDR2 SVGEGT. Here the CDR3 DNA reads TGTGCCAGCAACGGATACCACTCCTACGAGCAGTACTTC. Translation: CASNGYHSYEQYF.

This rearrangement joins TRBV28 to TRBJ1-5; 10 nucleotides line up with TRBD1. CDR1 is MDHEN, CDR2 SYDVKM, per germline. This CDR3 region has 15 residues. After removal of 4 bases from V and 6 bases from J, the junction contained 6 bases not matched to a gene. CDR3: CASSWGQGRIQPQHF. The DNA for the CDR3 is TGTGCCAGCAGTTGGGGACAGGGGAGAATTCAGCCCCAGCATTTT.

This clonotype was recorded at least ten times. The V gene is TRBV5-1, the J gene TRBJ2-5, with 8 bases lining up with TRBD2. This CDR3 has 15 residues. Germline assignment: CDR1 SGHRS and CDR2 YFSETQ. V was clipped by 0 bases and J by 2 bases; unmatched bases: 3. The CDR3 DNA sequence: TGCGCCAGCAGCTTGGTTACTAGCGGACAAGAGACCCAGTACTTC. As protein: CASSLVTSGQETQYF. The full variable domain, completed using reference TRBV5-1 and TRBJ2-5, is KAGVTQTPRYLIKTRGQQVTLSCSPISGHRSVSWYQQTPGQGLQFLFEYFSETQRNKGNFPGRFSGRQFSNSRSEMNVSTLELGDSALYLCASSLVTSGQETQYFGPGTRLLVL.

This clonotype was seen ten or more times. The V call is TRBV11-3, the J call TRBJ2-3, with 12 bases fitting TRBD2. Germline V gene data show CDR1 as SGHNT and CDR2 as YENEEA. The CDR3 consists of 15 residues. The V segment lost 6 bases and the J segment 8 bases; nucleotides outside the gene matches: 9. CDR3: CASSSTSGSFGTQYF. The CDR3 nucleotides read TGTGCCAGCAGTTCGACTAGCGGGAGTTTTGGTACGCAGTATTTT.